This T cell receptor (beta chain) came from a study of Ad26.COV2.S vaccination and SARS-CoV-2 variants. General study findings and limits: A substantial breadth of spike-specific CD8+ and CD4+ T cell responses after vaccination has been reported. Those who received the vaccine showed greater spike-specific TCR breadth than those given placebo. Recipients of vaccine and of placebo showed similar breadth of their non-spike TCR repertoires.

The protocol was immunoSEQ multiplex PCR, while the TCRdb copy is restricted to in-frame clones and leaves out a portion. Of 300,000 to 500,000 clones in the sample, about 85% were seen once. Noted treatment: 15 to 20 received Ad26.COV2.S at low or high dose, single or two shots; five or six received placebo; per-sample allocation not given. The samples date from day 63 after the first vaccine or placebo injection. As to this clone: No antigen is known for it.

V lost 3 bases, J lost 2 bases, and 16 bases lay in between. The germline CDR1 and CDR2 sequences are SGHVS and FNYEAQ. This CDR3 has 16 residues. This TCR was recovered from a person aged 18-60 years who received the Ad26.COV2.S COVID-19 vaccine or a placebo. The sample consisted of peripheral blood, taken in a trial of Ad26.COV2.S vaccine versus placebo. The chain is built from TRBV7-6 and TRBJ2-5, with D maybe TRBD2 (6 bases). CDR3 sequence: CASSLMGGGGQETQYF. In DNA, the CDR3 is TGTGCCAGCAGCTTGATGGGGGGAGGTGGGCAAGAGACCCAGTACTTC.